This TCR beta chain stems from a study of blood T cell repertoires in COVID-19. Turning to the study itself: Whether acute or convalescent, the COVID-19 samples came from the United States, Italy and Spain.

Sequenced by immunoSEQ multiplex PCR; TCRdb stores in-frame clones only, minus some. Of 50,000 to 75,000 clones listed, around 82% are singletons. The specimen sequenced was peripheral blood. This TCR was sampled from a man aged 80 or over with active or convalescent COVID-19.

The CDR3 DNA reads as TGTGCCAGCAGCGTAGCTGGGACGGCCTTCGGTTCCAGCGGGAGTAGAGATACGCAGTATTTT. This translates into CASSVAGTAFGSSGSRDTQYF. The rearrangement uses TRBV9 and TRBJ2-3; 8 positions match TRBD2. Germline values: CDR1 SGDLS, CDR2 YYNGEE. There are 21 residues in the CDR3. Losses at the gene ends were 0 bases for V and 5 bases for J; bases not matched to a gene: 23.